This TCR beta chain was sequenced during a study of spatial heterogeneity in lung cancer. Study context: Detected beta-chain sequences consistently exceeded alpha-chain sequences.

This clonotype was recorded many times. The CDR3 runs to 15 residues. CDR1 is LGHDT and CDR2 is YNNKEL in the germline V gene (reference sequence). V lost 1 base and J 5 bases, leaving 14 bases between the germline ends. MiXCR was run by TCRdb on the 5' RACE reads, yielding one entry per CDR3 protein. Of about 23,000 distinct CDR3 sequences in the sample, approximately 4.7% were seen once. Time point of the sample: sample taken at primary tumor resection. This sequence joins TRBV3-1 and TRBJ2-5; D is uncertain. The sample here was PBMCs, taken at surgery. This TCR was recovered from a male donor with early-stage non-small cell lung cancer. In DNA form, the CDR3 reads TGTGCCAGCAGCCAAGTCCCAGCTTCGAAGGAGACCCAGTACTTC. Encoded protein: CASSQVPASKETQYF.